These 6 T cell receptor beta chains originate from one sample sequenced in a study of graft-versus-host responses after intestinal transplantation. TCRdb's table, derived via immunoSEQ multiplex PCR, lists solely in-frame clones and lacks some. The table has about 14,000 clones, about 83% seen once. Specimen: PBMCs, collected after intestinal transplantation. These receptors were obtained from a human patient who received an intestinal transplant, so some T cells may come from the graft donor.

The chain carries TRBV28 and TRBJ2-6, with D tentatively TRBD1 (5 bases). The CDR3 has 15 amino acids. The V and J ends lost 6 bases and 4 bases respectively, with 13 bases between them. From germline, CDR1 is MDHEN and CDR2 SYDVKM. The CDR3 coding sequence is TGTGCCAGCAGCCTAATAGGGGTCGGGGCCAACGTCCTGACTTTC. Protein product: CASSLIGVGANVLTF.

V is TRBV19 and J is TRBJ2-4, with TRBD1 as a possible D gene (5 bases). This CDR3 has 14 amino acids. Trimming stripped 3 bases from V and 1 base from J, with 7 bases between. Germline lookup yields CDR1 LNHDA and CDR2 SQIVND (reference sequence). The CDR3 sequence: CASSIKGAKNIQYF. DNA for the CDR3: TGTGCCAGTAGTATTAAGGGGGCCAAAAACATTCAGTACTTC.

This chain uses TRBV6-5 with TRBJ2-1, with D uncertain. Germline CDR1 and CDR2: MNHEY and SVGAGI. V lost 5 bases to trimming and J lost 10 bases, with 15 bases between them. The CDR3 runs to 13 residues. The CDR3 spells CASSPFSLDEQFF. CDR3 DNA: TGTGCCAGCAGTCCTTTCTCCCTGGACGAGCAGTTCTTC.

This clone was recorded a few times. V and J are TRBV14 and TRBJ1-1, with D unclear. Deletions cut 3 bases from V and 0 bases from J, with 8 bases between. Germline CDR1 SGHDN, CDR2 FVKESK. The CDR3 length is 14 residues. This CDR3 reads CASSQTIMNTEAFF. The CDR3 region has the DNA TGTGCCAGCAGCCAGACAATCATGAACACTGAAGCTTTCTTT. Full variable domain (remainder filled in from reference TRBV14 and TRBJ1-1): EAGVTQFPSHSVIEKGQTVTLRCDPISGHDNLYWYRRVMGKEIKFLLHFVKESKQDESGMPNNRFLAERTGGTYSTLKVQPAELEDSGVYFCASSQTIMNTEAFFGQGTRLTVV.

The CDR3 region is CASSLMWGRQIQYF. The DNA of the CDR3 is TGTGCCAGCAGCTTAATGTGGGGGAGACAGATTCAGTACTTC. V is TRBV7-9 and J is TRBJ2-4; TRBD1 or TRBD2 may be the D gene (5 bases each). Germline CDR1 and CDR2: SEHNR and FQNEAQ (reference sequence). The V gene lost 2 bases and the J gene lost 10 bases, with 15 bases spanning the gap. The CDR3 covers 14 residues. The complete variable domain, with remaining parts taken from reference TRBV7-9 and TRBJ2-4, reads DTGVSQNPRHKITKRGQNVTFRCDPISEHNRLYWYRQTLGQGPEFLTYFQNEAQLEKSRLLSDRFSAERPKGSFSTLEIQRTEQGDSAMYLCASSLMWGRQIQYFGAGTRLSVL.

The CDR3 is CASSLIIGQPQHF. CDR3 nucleotides: TGCGCCAGCAGCTTGATCATAGGACAGCCCCAGCATTTT. V and J are TRBV5-1 and TRBJ1-5; D not certain. This CDR3 contains 13 residues. V lost 1 base, J lost 7 bases, and 9 bases lay in between. The germline V gene has CDR1 SGHRS and CDR2 YFSETQ.